Described below is a single TCR beta chain sequence and its context. The sample is drawn from a study of shared clonotypes between healthy human individuals. Sequencing used immunoSEQ multiplex PCR; TCRdb keeps in-frame clones, though not all of them. The sample carries 1.6 million or so clones, roughly 96% recorded once. Germline values: CDR1 SGHDT, CDR2 YYEEEE. This CDR3 comprises 16 residues. Trimming cost V 1 base and J 0 bases, with 11 bases left between them. The sequence was obtained from a young man in good health. The chain couples TRBV5-6 to TRBJ1-3; D ambiguous. Sequenced material: naive CD4+ T cells sorted from blood. Subset described: CD45RA+ positively selected. CDR3 amino acids: CASSLWWVDSGNTIYF. Here the CDR3 DNA reads TGTGCCAGCAGCTTGTGGTGGGTGGACTCTGGAAACACCATATATTTT.